This entry describes one T cell receptor beta chain. Antigen specificity is unknown. Resections obtained during corrective heart surgery supplied the thymus tissue. Some clones are missing from TCRdb's copy, which holds only in-frame ones; the method was immunoSEQ multiplex PCR. The top ten hold roughly 0.024% of the sample, which has 100,000 to 150,000 clones, about 93% seen once. These data are taken from a study of human thymus T cells. Study observations and caveats: Use of V and J genes seemed skewed within the thymic and blood repertoires.

The germline CDR1 and CDR2 sequences are SGHRS and YFSETQ. There are 15 residues in the CDR3. The ends lost 4 bases at V and 5 bases at J; junction bases unmatched: 11. This receptor was identified in a boy under two years old with a congenital heart defect but otherwise immunologically healthy. Input material: thymus tissue. The chain couples TRBV5-1 to TRBJ2-5; 7 bases align to TRBD2. The chain's CDR3 is CASSKTHTSVETQYF. The CDR3 DNA reads TGCGCCAGCAGCAAGACCCATACTAGCGTTGAGACCCAGTACTTC.